A single sample gave rise to the 25 T cell receptor beta chains below, sequenced in a study of T-cell memory formation after mild COVID-19. MiXCR, applied by TCRdb to the 5' RACE reads, yields one record per CDR3 protein. The sample lists around 80,000 distinct CDR3 sequences, roughly 13% seen once, with 31% in the top ten. Sequenced sample: PBMCs or a T cell subset sorted from them (not recorded which). All receptors come from an adult woman who had mild COVID-19 (a few samples of this study predate the infection). Cell type and time point are not known.

The CDR3 sequence: CSVEDPWTGNVEETQYF. Written as DNA, the CDR3 is TGCAGCGTTGAAGATCCGTGGACAGGGAACGTCGAAGAGACCCAGTACTTC. V gene TRBV29-1 combines with J gene TRBJ2-5, with 8 bases lining up with TRBD1. CDR3 length equals 17 residues. Trimming removed 0 bases from V and 3 bases from J; junction bases left unmatched: 12. Germline CDR1 SQVTM, CDR2 ANQGSEA.

This clonotype turned up a few times. The rearrangement links TRBV20-1 to TRBJ2-7; 7 bases fit TRBD2. The CDR3 runs to 16 residues. Looked up from germline, CDR1 is DFQATT and CDR2 is SNEGSKA (reference sequence). Trimming removed 6 bases from V and 2 bases from J; junction bases left unmatched: 16. DNA for the CDR3: TGCAGTGCAACGAATCGGGGGGTTAGGGGAGCCTACGAGCAGTACTTC. Translated: CSATNRGVRGAYEQYF.

The chain combines TRBV12-3 or TRBV12-4 with TRBJ2-5, with TRBD1 as a possible D gene (5 bases). Trimming stripped 4 bases from V and 3 bases from J, with 12 bases between. This CDR3 spans 14 amino acids. The CDR3 here is CASSSVRDEETQYF. In nucleotides, the CDR3 is TGTGCCAGCAGTTCTGTCAGGGATGAAGAGACCCAGTACTTC.

V and J are TRBV7-2 and TRBJ2-7; no clear D. The CDR3 spans 16 residues. The V gene lost 3 bases and the J gene lost 0 bases, with 15 bases spanning the gap. Germline assignment: CDR1 SGHTA and CDR2 FQGNSA. CDR3: CASSLSGVVDSYEQYF. CDR3 DNA: TGTGCCAGCAGCTTGTCCGGCGTAGTGGACTCCTACGAGCAGTACTTC.

The chain carries TRBV13 and TRBJ2-7, with TRBD1 matching over 8 bases. From germline, CDR1 is PRHDT and CDR2 FYEKMQ (reference sequence). The trim removed 2 bases at V and 2 bases at J, leaving 8 bases unmatched. The CDR3 length is 16 residues. The CDR3 sequence: CASSLPTGVGPYEQYF. CDR3 sequence (DNA): TGTGCCAGCAGCTTACCGACAGGGGTTGGACCCTACGAGCAGTACTTC.

This clonotype was recorded at least ten times. This chain links TRBV15 with TRBJ2-1; 12 nucleotides align to TRBD2. The ends lost 1 base at V and 8 bases at J; junction bases unmatched: 3. This CDR3 has 15 amino acids. The germline gives CDR1 LNHNV, CDR2 YYDKDF (reference sequence). CDR3 protein: CATSRVASGGDEQFF. DNA of the CDR3: TGTGCCACCAGCAGAGTTGCTAGCGGGGGGGATGAGCAGTTCTTC. Complete variable domain (other parts from reference TRBV15 and TRBJ2-1): DAMVIQNPRYQVTQFGKPVTLSCSQTLNHNVMYWYQQKSSQAPKLLFHYYDKDFNNEADTPDNFQSRRPNTSFCFLDIRSPGLGDTAMYLCATSRVASGGDEQFFGPGTRLTVL.

This clonotype was counted between two and nine times. The J gene is TRBJ1-1, the V gene TRBV24-1; no firm D call. Between the trimmed V and J ends, which lost 5 bases and 1 base, there was a span of 16 bases. Per the germline V gene, CDR1 is KGHDR and CDR2 is SFDVKD. CDR3 size: 16 residues. The CDR3, as DNA: TGTGCCACCAGTGGTTCCCCCCGGGTTGGGAACACTGAAGCTTTCTTT. Translated: CATSGSPRVGNTEAFF.

This chain joins TRBV12-3 or TRBV12-4 and TRBJ1-6; possibly TRBD1 for D (6 bases). This CDR3 comprises 15 residues. Trimming cost V 2 bases and J 6 bases, with 11 bases left between them. CDR3 amino acids: CASSLRDMGNSPLHF. In DNA, the CDR3 is TGTGCCAGCAGTTTAAGGGACATGGGTAATTCACCCCTCCACTTT.

V gene TRBV25-1 combines with J gene TRBJ1-6; the D gene is possibly TRBD1 (6 bases). CDR1 MGHDK and CDR2 SYGVNS come from the germline V gene. The CDR3 consists of 14 residues. Trimming stripped 3 bases from V and 7 bases from J, with 10 bases between. The CDR3 loop reads CASSDYRENSPLHF. The CDR3 DNA reads TGTGCCAGCAGTGATTACAGGGAAAATTCACCCCTCCACTTT.

CDR3 DNA: TGTGCCAGCAGTTCCCACAGGGATACGCAGTATTTT. Its translation: CASSSHRDTQYF. The genes are TRBV12-3 or TRBV12-4 and TRBJ2-3; D might be TRBD1 (5 bases). The CDR3 runs 12 residues. Deletions cut 4 bases from V and 6 bases from J, with 8 bases between.

The sample holds a few counts of this clonotype. CDR3: CSAIDLGNLQFF. In DNA, the CDR3 is TGCAGTGCTATAGATTTAGGGAATTTGCAGTTCTTC. The chain employs TRBV20-1 and TRBJ2-1; no clear D. Trimming took off 4 bases at V and 12 bases at J, with 16 bases between the two ends. The CDR3 runs to 12 residues. Germline CDR1 DFQATT, CDR2 SNEGSKA (reference sequence).

This clonotype came up a few times. The V gene is TRBV9, the J gene TRBJ2-7; D may correspond to TRBD1 or TRBD2 (5 bases each). Trimming removed 4 bases from V and 2 bases from J, with 13 bases in between. CDR1 SGDLS and CDR2 YYNGEE come from the germline V gene. This CDR3 has 14 residues. CDR3 nucleotide sequence: TGTGCCAGCAGCCCCGGGACCGCACCCTACGAGCAGTACTTC. Translating gives CASSPGTAPYEQYF.

CDR3 nucleotides: TGCGCCAGCAGCTCCGGGACTATCTCCTACGAGCAGTACTTC. It specifies CASSSGTISYEQYF. V usage is TRBV5-1 and J usage is TRBJ2-7, with TRBD2 matching 7 bases. The junction had 3 bases not matched to a gene; V was cut back by 3 bases and J by 0 bases. Per germline, CDR1 SGHRS and CDR2 YFSETQ. The CDR3 sequence is 14 residues long.

The rearrangement links TRBV6-1 to TRBJ2-7, with D possibly matching TRBD2 (5 bases). The CDR3 runs 16 residues. Per the germline V gene, CDR1 is MNHNS and CDR2 is SASEGT. The V and J ends lost 3 bases and 4 bases respectively, with 19 bases between them. The DNA for the CDR3 is TGTGCCAGCAGTGACACCTCCGGGATTCCCTTATACGAGCAGTACTTC. This codes for CASSDTSGIPLYEQYF.

This clonotype was recorded a few times. The chain has TRBV5-1 and TRBJ1-1, with 9 bases matching TRBD1. J was trimmed by 5 bases and V by 2 bases; bases with no gene match: 7. The CDR3 totals 15 residues. Germline CDR1 is SGHRS and CDR2 is YFSETQ. The DNA of the CDR3 is TGCGCCAGCAGCTTAACACAGGGGGCAAAGACTGAAGCTTTCTTT. This encodes CASSLTQGAKTEAFF.

J is TRBJ2-1 and V is TRBV4-1; 7 bases align to TRBD1. Looked up from germline, CDR1 is MGHRA and CDR2 is YSYEKL. The CDR3 is made up of 15 amino acids. V lost 1 base, J lost 6 bases, and 6 bases stayed unmatched. CDR3 DNA: TGCGCCAGCAGCCAAGGACAGGGAGCATCCAATGAGCAGTTCTTC. This gives the protein CASSQGQGASNEQFF.

This clonotype has just a few counts. The chain links TRBV20-1 to TRBJ2-7; D possibly corresponds to TRBD2 (5 bases). The CDR3 consists of 15 residues. Germline V gene sequence: CDR1 DFQATT, CDR2 SNEGSKA (reference sequence). The V end was cut by 2 bases, the J end by 0 bases, with 14 bases between. This chain's CDR3 is CSARKTRADSYEQYF. In DNA form, the CDR3 reads TGCAGTGCTAGAAAGACCAGAGCGGACTCCTACGAGCAGTACTTC.

The chain employs TRBV6-1 and TRBJ1-1; D is unclear. V gave up 3 bases and J gave up 1 base, with 6 bases separating them. CDR1 is MNHNS and CDR2 is SASEGT in the germline V gene. CDR3 length equals 13 residues. CDR3 nucleotides: TGTGCCAGCAGTGAGAGGTGGAACACTGAAGCTTTCTTT. Translated: CASSERWNTEAFF.

This rearrangement joins TRBV4-1 to TRBJ2-1; TRBD2 matches 12 bases. V was clipped by 3 bases and J by 4 bases; unmatched bases: 4. The CDR3 extends over 16 amino acids. Germline V lookup: CDR1 MGHRA, CDR2 YSYEKL. CDR3 region: CASSHTGTSGYNEQFF. Written as DNA, the CDR3 is TGCGCCAGCAGCCACACCGGGACTAGCGGGTACAATGAGCAGTTCTTC.

The chain employs TRBV30 and TRBJ2-3, with unresolved D. Germline V gene data show CDR1 as GTSNPN and CDR2 as SVGIG (reference sequence). This CDR3 is built from 13 residues. With 2 bases removed from V and 5 bases from J, the gap between germline ends came to 11 bases. The CDR3 reads CAWSFEEVDTQYF. The DNA for the CDR3 is TGTGCCTGGAGTTTTGAGGAAGTAGATACGCAGTATTTT.

The chain links TRBV5-4 to TRBJ2-7, with TRBD2 matching over 11 bases. The germline gives CDR1 SGHNT, CDR2 YYREEE (reference sequence). V dropped 1 base and J dropped 5; count of bases not matched to a gene: 5. The CDR3 loop spans 15 amino acids. This CDR3 is CASSLHLAGGNEQYF. CDR3 DNA sequence: TGTGCCAGCAGCTTGCATCTAGCGGGGGGAAACGAGCAGTACTTC.

This chain joins TRBV29-1 and TRBJ2-7, with 9 positions matching TRBD1. The ends lost 2 bases at V and 5 bases at J; junction bases unmatched: 7. The germline V gene has CDR1 SQVTM and CDR2 ANQGSEA. This CDR3 spans 14 amino acids. For the CDR3, the DNA is TGCAGCGTTGAATCCACCGGGACAGGGAACGAGCAGTACTTC. As protein: CSVESTGTGNEQYF.

This chain links TRBV7-2 with TRBJ2-3, with 8 bases aligning to TRBD2. The CDR3 runs to 16 residues. Trimming cost V 5 bases and J 4 bases; bases outside gene matches: 11. Per the germline V gene, CDR1 is SGHTA and CDR2 is FQGNSA. CDR3 sequence reads: CASSPVVGREADTQYF. The DNA of the CDR3 is TGTGCCAGCAGCCCCGTTGTGGGGCGGGAGGCAGATACGCAGTATTTT.

This clonotype has a handful of counts. The chain combines TRBV25-1 with TRBJ2-1; D is possibly TRBD2 (6 bases). The V gene's germline CDR1 is MGHDK and CDR2 SYGVNS. Trimming stripped 3 bases from V and 15 bases from J, with 18 bases between. CDR3 length: 13 residues. CDR3 in amino acids: CASSEGPYAGWFF. The CDR3 DNA follows: TGTGCCAGCAGTGAGGGACCATACGCGGGGTGGTTCTTC.

This clonotype was counted only a few times. The V gene is TRBV27, the J gene TRBJ1-1; no clear D gene. V lost 3 bases to trimming and J lost 2 bases, with 7 bases between them. This CDR3 spans 13 amino acids. Germline-derived CDR1 and CDR2 are MNHEY and SMNVEV (reference sequence). CDR3 sequence (DNA): TGTGCCAGCAGTTTTGGGCACAACACTGAAGCTTTCTTT. Translation: CASSFGHNTEAFF.